This TCR beta chain was identified during a study of shared clonotypes between healthy human individuals. Study background: Researchers drew samples from a couple of women and a few men aged 18 to 49. Every donor yielded three CD4 naive, three CD4 memory, two CD8 naive and one CD8 memory plate.

Germline CDR1 and CDR2: SNHLY and FYNNEI. The CDR3 contains 14 residues. After removal of 4 bases from V and 4 bases from J, the junction contained 2 bases not matched to a gene. Concerning this clone: The target antigen is unknown. The same CDR3 also results from other DNA sequences found in this sample.

Donors were healthy HIV-negative adults without recent acute infections or vaccinations. Generated by immunoSEQ multiplex PCR, the TCRdb table keeps only in-frame clones and is missing some. The sample gives more than 2 million clones, roughly 95% of which show up once; 0.13% is in the top ten. Study-level points and caveats: Approximately 5.4% of naive CD4 clonotypes were common to several donors.

J is TRBJ2-2 and V is TRBV2; 8 bases fit TRBD1. The TCR originated in a young man in good health. The sample taken for sequencing was naive CD4+ T cells sorted from blood. Noted subset: CD45RA+ positively selected. This chain's CDR3 is CASSGQGSTGELFF. The DNA for the CDR3 is TGTGCCAGCAGTGGACAGGGGTCCACCGGGGAGCTGTTTTTT.